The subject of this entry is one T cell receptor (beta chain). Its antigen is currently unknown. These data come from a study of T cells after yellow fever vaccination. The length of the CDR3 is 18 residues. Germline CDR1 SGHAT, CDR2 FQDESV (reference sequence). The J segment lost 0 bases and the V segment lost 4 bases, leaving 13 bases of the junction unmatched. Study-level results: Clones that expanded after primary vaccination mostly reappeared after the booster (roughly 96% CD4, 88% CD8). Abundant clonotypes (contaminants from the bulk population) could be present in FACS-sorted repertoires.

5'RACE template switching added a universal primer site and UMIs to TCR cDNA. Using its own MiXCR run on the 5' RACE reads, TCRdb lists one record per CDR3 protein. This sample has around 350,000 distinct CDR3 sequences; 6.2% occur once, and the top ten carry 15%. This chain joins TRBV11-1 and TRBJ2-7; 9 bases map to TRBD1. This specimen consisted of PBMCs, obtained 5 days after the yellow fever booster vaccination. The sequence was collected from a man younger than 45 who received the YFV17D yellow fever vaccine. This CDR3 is CASSSAKYRGPNSYEQYF. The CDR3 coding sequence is TGTGCCAGCAGCTCCGCTAAGTACAGGGGGCCCAACTCCTACGAGCAGTACTTC. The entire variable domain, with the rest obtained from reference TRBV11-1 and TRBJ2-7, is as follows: EAEVAQSPRYKITEKSQAVAFWCDPISGHATLYWYRQILGQGPELLVQFQDESVVDDSQLPKDRFSAERLKGVDSTLKIQPAELGDSAMYLCASSSAKYRGPNSYEQYFGPGTRLTVT.